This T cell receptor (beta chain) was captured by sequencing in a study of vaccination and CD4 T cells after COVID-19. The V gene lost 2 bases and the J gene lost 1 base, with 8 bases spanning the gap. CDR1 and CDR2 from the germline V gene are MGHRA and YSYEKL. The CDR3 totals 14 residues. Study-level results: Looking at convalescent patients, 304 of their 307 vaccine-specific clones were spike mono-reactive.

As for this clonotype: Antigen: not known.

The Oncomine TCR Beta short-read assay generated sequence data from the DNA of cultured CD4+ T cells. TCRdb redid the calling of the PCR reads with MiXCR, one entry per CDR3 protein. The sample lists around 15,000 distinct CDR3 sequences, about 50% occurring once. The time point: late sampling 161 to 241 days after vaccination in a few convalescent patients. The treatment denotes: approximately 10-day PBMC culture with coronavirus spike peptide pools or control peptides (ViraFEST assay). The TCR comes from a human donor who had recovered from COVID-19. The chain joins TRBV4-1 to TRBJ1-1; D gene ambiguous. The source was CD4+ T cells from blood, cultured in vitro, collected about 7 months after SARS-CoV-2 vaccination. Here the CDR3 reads CASSQQNRNTEAFF. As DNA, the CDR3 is TGCGCCAGCAGCCAACAGAATCGGAACACTGAAGCTTTCTTT.